The 9 T cell receptor beta chains presented below share a single source sample, sequenced in a study of PD-1 blockade in classical Hodgkin lymphoma. Time point of the sample: newly diagnosed, previously untreated cHL patient sample. Using immunoSEQ multiplex PCR, the repertoire was profiled, and TCRdb retains in-frame clones only, with some absent. The profile shows some 27,000 clones, 90% to 95% of them singletons. The specimen was peripheral blood mononuclear cells (PBMCs). The source of these receptors is a human donor with classical Hodgkin lymphoma.

The genes are TRBV2 and TRBJ2-5; tentative D call: TRBD2 (6 bases). The CDR3 is 13 amino acids. V was trimmed by 6 bases and J by 6 bases, leaving 14 bases between them. Germline loops: CDR1 SNHLY, CDR2 FYNNEI. The CDR3, as DNA: TGTGCCAGCAGGGTCCGGGACTTTCAGACCCAGTACTTC. It specifies CASRVRDFQTQYF.

The chain uses TRBV19 and TRBJ2-7; no clear D gene. The germline V gene has CDR1 LNHDA and CDR2 SQIVND (reference sequence). The length of the CDR3 is 13 residues. Trimming removed 4 bases from V and 2 bases from J, with 9 bases in between. Here the CDR3 reads CASSRNAAYEQYF. CDR3 in DNA: TGTGCCAGTAGTAGAAACGCGGCCTACGAGCAGTACTTC.

In DNA, the CDR3 is TGTGCCAGCTCTGCGAATCGGCAAACTGCAACTAATGAAAAACTGTTTTTT. It is translated as CASSANRQTATNEKLFF. V gene TRBV18 combines with J gene TRBJ1-4; D is unclear. This CDR3 has 17 residues. The V end lost 6 bases, the J end lost 0 bases, and 17 bases lay between the germline ends. The V gene's germline CDR1 is KGHSH and CDR2 LQKENI.

The V gene is TRBV5-4, the J gene TRBJ2-3, with D possibly TRBD1 on 5 matching bases. CDR3 length equals 17 residues. Germline V CDR1 and CDR2: SGHNT, YYREEE (reference sequence). Trimming took off 0 bases at V and 0 bases at J, with 14 bases between the two ends. CDR3 amino acids: CASSLAPRGASTDTQYF. The DNA of the CDR3 is TGTGCCAGCAGCTTGGCTCCAAGGGGCGCGAGCACAGATACGCAGTATTTT. The full variable domain, rest sourced from reference TRBV5-4 and TRBJ2-3, is ETGVTQSPTHLIKTRGQQVTLRCSSQSGHNTVSWYQQALGQGPQFIFQYYREEENGRGNFPPRFSGLQFPNYSSELNVNALELDDSALYLCASSLAPRGASTDTQYFGPGTRLTVL.

The chain employs TRBV5-1 and TRBJ2-2, with D possibly being TRBD1 (6 bases). Germline V gene sequence: CDR1 SGHRS, CDR2 YFSETQ. Trimming took off 4 bases at V and 4 bases at J, with 17 bases between the two ends. The CDR3 extends over 16 amino acids. CDR3 DNA: TGCGCCAGCAGCCCCACGACAGGAATGAGCACCGGGGAGCTGTTTTTT. It is translated as CASSPTTGMSTGELFF.

The rearrangement uses TRBV19 and TRBJ2-2; no definite D call. This CDR3 is 13 amino acids long. V lost 6 bases to trimming and J lost 4 bases, with 9 bases between them. Germline assignment: CDR1 LNHDA and CDR2 SQIVND (reference sequence). The CDR3 reads CASSPSLTGELFF. The CDR3 DNA sequence: TGTGCCAGTAGCCCCAGCCTCACCGGGGAGCTGTTTTTT.

This chain joins TRBV9 and TRBJ2-7; 11 nucleotides line up with TRBD2. V shed 0 bases and J 4 bases; nucleotides not matched to a gene: 3. Germline-derived CDR1 and CDR2 are SGDLS and YYNGEE. There are 15 residues in the CDR3. CDR3 in amino acids: CASSVAGTSGYEQYF. In nucleotides, the CDR3 is TGTGCCAGCAGCGTAGCCGGGACTAGCGGTTACGAGCAGTACTTC.

The chain uses TRBV10-3 and TRBJ2-1, with 13 bases matching TRBD2. J lost 9 bases, V lost 3 bases, and 8 bases had no gene match. The CDR3 totals 16 residues. CDR1 is ENHRY and CDR2 is SYGVKD in the germline V gene. In DNA, the CDR3 is TGTGCCATCAGTGATAGACTAGCGGGAGGAGGGGCTGAGCAGTTCTTC. Protein product: CAISDRLAGGGAEQFF.

The chain combines TRBV7-2 with TRBJ2-5, with D possibly TRBD1 on 5 matching bases. This CDR3 is built from 15 residues. Looked up from germline, CDR1 is SGHTA and CDR2 is FQGNSA. V dropped 1 base and J dropped 2 bases, with 11 bases sitting between them. CDR3 bases: TGTGCCAGCAGCTTAGTAGGGGCCGGACAAGAGACCCAGTACTTC. Protein product: CASSLVGAGQETQYF.